This T cell receptor (beta chain) originates from a study of radiotherapy plus CTLA-4 blockade in lung cancer. This clone turned up a few times. Antigen unknown. Study observations and caveats: Reportedly, early blood T cell clone dynamics best predicted response, with interferon-beta. Once radiotherapy plus ipilimumab had been given, TCR clones derived from tumor expanded in blood.

The CDR3 length is 14 residues. Germline values: CDR1 SGHDT, CDR2 YYEEEE. Trimming removed 3 bases at V and 4 bases at J, with 11 bases between. Libraries were prepared by immunoSEQ multiplex PCR; TCRdb keeps only in-frame clonotypes and omits some of them. In the table there are tens of thousands of clones, 70% to 85% of which are singletons. V usage is TRBV5-6 and J usage is TRBJ1-5, with D possibly TRBD1 on 6 matching bases. Specimen: peripheral blood, collected from a patient treated with radiotherapy plus ipilimumab. The TCR comes from a human donor with non-small cell lung cancer who had stable disease on radiotherapy plus ipilimumab. CDR3 in DNA: TGTGCCAGCAGCTCCGGACAGAATAATCAGCCCCAGCATTTT. As protein: CASSSGQNNQPQHF.